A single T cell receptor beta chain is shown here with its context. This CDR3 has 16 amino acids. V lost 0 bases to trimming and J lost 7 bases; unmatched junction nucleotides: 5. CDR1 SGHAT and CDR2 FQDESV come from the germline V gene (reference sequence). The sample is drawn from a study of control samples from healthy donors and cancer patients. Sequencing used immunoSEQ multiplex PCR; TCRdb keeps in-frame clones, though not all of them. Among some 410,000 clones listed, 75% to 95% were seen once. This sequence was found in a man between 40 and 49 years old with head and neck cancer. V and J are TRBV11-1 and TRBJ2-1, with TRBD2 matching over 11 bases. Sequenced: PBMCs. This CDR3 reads CASSLAGLAGGNEQFF. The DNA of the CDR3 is TGTGCCAGCAGCTTAGCTGGGCTAGCGGGAGGTAATGAGCAGTTCTTC.